The 30 T cell receptor beta chains in this list originate from one sample, sequenced in a study of cytomegalovirus exposure and HLA in healthy donors. Data came from immunoSEQ multiplex PCR; TCRdb stores just in-frame clones and leaves some out. Among 150,000 to 200,000 clones, more than 70% were seen once, and the ten largest hold over 1.3%. Material: PBMCs. These receptors were taken from a woman in her late teens or twenties in good health and CMV-seronegative.

J is TRBJ2-1 and V is TRBV28; perhaps TRBD1 as D (6 bases). CDR1 is MDHEN and CDR2 is SYDVKM in the germline V gene. Trimming pared 5 bases from V and 4 bases from J, leaving 18 bases between. The CDR3 spans 16 residues. CDR3 nucleotides: TGTGCCAGCAGTAGAGTTCGAAAGGGGGAGTACAATGAGCAGTTCTTC. It encodes CASSRVRKGEYNEQFF.

The chain is built from TRBV29-1 and TRBJ2-1; weak D call: TRBD2 (5 bases). The CDR3 runs to 14 residues. Trimming stripped 3 bases from V and 7 bases from J, with 16 bases between. CDR1 is SQVTM and CDR2 is ANQGSEA in the germline V gene. The CDR3 loop reads CSVDLHFGLNEQFF. The DNA for the CDR3 is TGCAGCGTTGATTTGCATTTCGGACTTAATGAGCAGTTCTTC.

The V call is TRBV2, the J call TRBJ2-7, with 10 bases matching TRBD2. V trimming: 4 bases; J trimming: 0 bases; junction bases outside the gene matches: 18. There are 20 residues in the CDR3. Germline assignment: CDR1 SNHLY and CDR2 FYNNEI. The CDR3 protein is CASSAPGGSGGAVDSYEQYF. The CDR3, as DNA: TGTGCCAGCAGTGCCCCAGGGGGGAGCGGGGGGGCGGTGGACTCCTACGAGCAGTACTTC. Full variable domain (remainder filled in from reference TRBV2 and TRBJ2-7): EPEVTQTPSHQVTQMGQEVILRCVPISNHLYFYWYRQILGQKVEFLVSFYNNEISEKSEIFDDQFSVERPDGSNFTLKIRSTKLEDSAMYFCASSAPGGSGGAVDSYEQYFGPGTRLTVT.

The rearrangement links TRBV6-6 to TRBJ2-2, with D possibly matching TRBD1 (6 bases). The CDR3 runs 15 residues. V was trimmed by 0 bases and J by 4 bases, leaving 9 bases between them. Germline CDR1 reads MNHNY; CDR2 reads SVGAGI (reference sequence). The CDR3 is CASSYSQGSTGELFF. CDR3 DNA sequence: TGTGCCAGCAGTTACTCGCAGGGGTCCACCGGGGAGCTGTTTTTT.

This chain joins TRBV9 and TRBJ2-3; 9 bases are a match to TRBD1. The V segment lost 4 bases and the J segment 6 bases; nucleotides outside the gene matches: 12. This CDR3 is built from 16 residues. Germline loops: CDR1 SGDLS, CDR2 YYNGEE. CDR3 in amino acids: CASSFLGQGLADTQYF. Here the CDR3 DNA reads TGTGCCAGCAGCTTCTTAGGACAGGGGCTCGCGGATACGCAGTATTTT.

The chain combines TRBV4-1 with TRBJ2-5, with D maybe TRBD1 (6 bases). The germline V gene encodes CDR1 MGHRA and CDR2 YSYEKL. CDR3 length: 14 residues. The germline V and J ends were trimmed by 4 bases and 1 base, with 10 bases remaining between them. The CDR3 loop is CASSPRQVQETQYF. The CDR3 DNA follows: TGCGCCAGCAGCCCGCGACAGGTCCAAGAGACCCAGTACTTC.

This clone was counted once. This chain links TRBV2 with TRBJ2-5, with 11 bases that match TRBD2. Germline assignment: CDR1 SNHLY and CDR2 FYNNEI. The CDR3 covers 16 residues. The V and J ends lost 4 bases and 3 bases, in that order; junction bases with no gene match: 7. The CDR3 DNA sequence: TGTGCCAGCAGTGGATTCGTAGCGGGGGGGGAAGAGACCCAGTACTTC. As protein: CASSGFVAGGEETQYF.

The chain couples TRBV6-1 to TRBJ2-5, with 7 bases matching TRBD2. Germline CDR1 MNHNS, CDR2 SASEGT. Trimming at V came to 4 bases and at J to 5 bases, leaving 16 bases not matched to a gene. CDR3 size: 17 residues. CDR3 nucleotides: TGTGCCAGCAGTGGGGAGGGCCCGACGTTACCGGGGGAGACCCAGTACTTC. This sequence encodes CASSGEGPTLPGETQYF.

The chain uses TRBV6-5 and TRBJ2-7; 14 nucleotides align to TRBD2. The CDR3 has 15 amino acids. CDR1 is MNHEY and CDR2 is SVGAGI in the germline V gene. Unmatched junction bases numbered 0, after V lost 2 bases and J lost 3 bases. This chain's CDR3 is CASSYGTSGSYEQYF. CDR3 bases: TGTGCCAGCAGTTACGGGACTAGCGGGAGCTACGAGCAGTACTTC.

The chain joins TRBV25-1 to TRBJ2-7, with 9 bases identical to TRBD1. J gave up 0 bases and V 5 bases, and 14 bases lay outside the gene matches. This CDR3 has 18 amino acids. Germline V gene data show CDR1 as MGHDK and CDR2 as SYGVNS. The CDR3 DNA reads as TGTGCCAGCAGTTCTTCTTACGTGACAGGGGGGAGCTCCTACGAGCAGTACTTC. Amino acids: CASSSSYVTGGSSYEQYF.

The chain carries TRBV6-4 and TRBJ2-2; 7 bases fit TRBD2. Germline V gene lookup returns CDR1 MRHNA and CDR2 SNTAGT. The CDR3 spans 17 residues. With 5 bases clipped from V and 0 bases from J, the junction kept 9 bases outside the gene matches. The CDR3 DNA reads as TGTGCCAGCAGTCGTCGGGGAGGGTTGGCGAACACCGGGGAGCTGTTTTTT. Translating it yields CASSRRGGLANTGELFF.

The chain uses TRBV5-1 and TRBJ2-2, with 12 bases identical to TRBD2. The germline gives CDR1 SGHRS, CDR2 YFSETQ. J lost 9 bases, V lost 1 base, and 4 bases had no gene match. CDR3 size: 15 residues. This CDR3 is CASSLTSGGNRELFF. The CDR3 DNA reads as TGCGCCAGCAGCTTGACTAGCGGGGGGAACCGGGAGCTGTTTTTT.

This chain links TRBV6-6 with TRBJ2-1; 8 bases match TRBD2. This CDR3 is built from 15 residues. Germline CDR1 reads MNHNY; CDR2 reads SVGAGI (reference sequence). V lost 0 bases, J lost 8 bases, and 6 bases stayed unmatched. CDR3 sequence: CASSYSTAGADEQFF. In DNA, the CDR3 is TGTGCCAGCAGTTACTCGACAGCGGGAGCGGATGAGCAGTTCTTC.

This chain joins TRBV27 and TRBJ1-3; the match to TRBD1 covers 9 bases. V shed 6 bases and J 6 bases; nucleotides not matched to a gene: 9. CDR1 MNHEY and CDR2 SMNVEV come from the germline V gene (reference sequence). CDR3 size: 15 residues. The CDR3 nucleotides are TGTGCCAGCAGATCACAGGGGGCGTCGGAAAACACCATATATTTT. This codes for CASRSQGASENTIYF.

V and J are TRBV10-2 and TRBJ1-2; possibly TRBD1 for D (6 bases). With 0 bases removed from V and 6 bases from J, the gap between germline ends came to 14 bases. The CDR3 is 15 residues long. Germline V gives CDR1 WSHSY, CDR2 SAAADI. The CDR3 DNA sequence: TGCGCCAGCAGTGAGTCGGTGTTGGGGGCGGATGGCTACACCTTC. Its protein is CASSESVLGADGYTF.

CDR3: CASSSATGGSVTGELFF. Here the CDR3 DNA reads TGTGCCAGCAGCTCCGCGACAGGGGGCTCGGTCACCGGGGAGCTGTTTTTT. The chain is built from TRBV9 and TRBJ2-2, with 10 bases lining up with TRBD1. The V gene end was trimmed by 4 bases and the J gene end by 4 bases; junction bases not matched to a gene: 10. The CDR3 has 17 residues. Germline loops: CDR1 SGDLS, CDR2 YYNGEE.

The chain is built from TRBV5-4 and TRBJ2-2; 8 bases fit TRBD1. The CDR3 contains 17 residues. V gave up 4 bases and J gave up 4 bases; unmatched junction bases: 12. Germline V lookup: CDR1 SGHNT, CDR2 YYREEE (reference sequence). Written as DNA, the CDR3 is TGTGCCAGCAGCCAGCGTGATGGACAGGGTGGCACCGGGGAGCTGTTTTTT. Its translation is CASSQRDGQGGTGELFF.

V gene TRBV7-3 combines with J gene TRBJ1-5; 7 bases map to TRBD1. CDR3 size: 13 residues. Trimming at V came to 0 bases and at J to 7 bases, leaving 0 bases not matched to a gene. Germline CDR1 reads SGHTA; CDR2 reads FQGTGA. The CDR3 nucleotides are TGTGCCAGCAGCTTAACCAGGGGGCAGCCCCAGCATTTT. Translating gives CASSLTRGQPQHF.

The genes are TRBV7-9 and TRBJ2-2, with D possibly being TRBD2 (5 bases). The V end lost 10 bases, the J end lost 0 bases, and 9 bases lay between the germline ends. This CDR3 spans 13 amino acids. The germline gives CDR1 SEHNR, CDR2 FQNEAQ (reference sequence). The CDR3 loop reads CATGNSNTGELFF. DNA of the CDR3: TGTGCCACCGGGAATTCGAACACCGGGGAGCTGTTTTTT.

The CDR3: CASSIYTTGGDEQYF. The CDR3 coding sequence is TGTGCCAGTAGTATATACACTACAGGGGGCGACGAGCAGTACTTC. V is TRBV19 and J is TRBJ2-7; 9 bases map to TRBD1. The CDR3 extends over 15 amino acids. Germline lookup yields CDR1 LNHDA and CDR2 SQIVND (reference sequence). Germline trimming cut 2 bases from V and 5 bases from J; bases unmatched to any gene: 7.

The chain combines TRBV5-1 with TRBJ2-6; weak D call: TRBD1 (5 bases). Germline V gives CDR1 SGHRS, CDR2 YFSETQ. V lost 4 bases to trimming and J lost 3 bases, with 11 bases between them. CDR3 size: 15 residues. CDR3 in DNA: TGCGCCAGCAGCGACCAGGGCCGTGGGGCCAACGTCCTGACTTTC. Its translation is CASSDQGRGANVLTF.

The chain has TRBV9 and TRBJ1-2; the match to TRBD1 covers 9 bases. Germline loops: CDR1 SGDLS, CDR2 YYNGEE. The CDR3 contains 18 residues. Trimming took 0 bases from V and 0 from J; bases not matched to a gene: 9. CDR3: CASSVGGQGGHSNYGYTF. The CDR3 coding sequence is TGTGCCAGCAGCGTAGGGGGACAGGGTGGTCACTCTAACTATGGCTACACCTTC. The variable domain in full, completed from reference TRBV9 and TRBJ1-2, reads DSGVTQTPKHLITATGQRVTLRCSPRSGDLSVYWYQQSLDQGLQFLIQYYNGEERAKGNILERFSAQQFPDLHSELNLSSLELGDSALYFCASSVGGQGGHSNYGYTFGSGTRLTVV.

In this sample, this clone turned up once. The V call is TRBV4-1, the J call TRBJ2-7; 12 bases fit TRBD2. This CDR3 region has 16 residues. V trimming: 1 base; J trimming: 4 bases; junction bases outside the gene matches: 5. Germline V gives CDR1 MGHRA, CDR2 YSYEKL. CDR3 nucleotides: TGCGCCAGCAGCCAAGGGCGACTAGCGGGAGTTTACGAGCAGTACTTC. Protein: CASSQGRLAGVYEQYF.

The V and J genes are TRBV7-3 and TRBJ2-1, with TRBD1 identical over 7 bases. Trimming took 6 bases from V and 4 from J; bases not matched to a gene: 6. Germline V gives CDR1 SGHTA, CDR2 FQGTGA. This CDR3 has 14 amino acids. The DNA for the CDR3 is TGTGCCAGCAGTCCGGGGACAGCATACAATGAGCAGTTCTTC. It encodes CASSPGTAYNEQFF.

In DNA form, the CDR3 reads TGCGCCAGCAGTGAGCCTCTAAATTATGAGCAGTTCTTC. Its protein is CASSEPLNYEQFF. The V gene is TRBV10-1, the J gene TRBJ2-1, with D unclear. V lost 2 bases, J lost 8 bases, and 10 bases lay in between. CDR3 length: 13 amino acids. Per germline, CDR1 WNHNN and CDR2 SYGVQD (reference sequence).

This rearrangement joins TRBV5-1 to TRBJ2-5, with 8 bases aligning to TRBD1. Germline V CDR1 and CDR2: SGHRS, YFSETQ. The CDR3 consists of 13 residues. The junction had 3 bases not matched to a gene; V was cut back by 4 bases and J by 4 bases. The CDR3 region has the DNA TGCGCCAGCAGCCCAGACAGGGGAGAGACCCAGTACTTC. Protein: CASSPDRGETQYF.

V usage is TRBV28 and J usage is TRBJ2-1, with 10 bases matching TRBD2. The V segment lost 5 bases and the J segment 8 bases; nucleotides outside the gene matches: 21. The length of the CDR3 is 19 residues. Germline-derived CDR1 and CDR2 are MDHEN and SYDVKM. CDR3 residues: CASSPLGASGSAEADEQFF. The CDR3 region has the DNA TGTGCCAGCAGTCCCCTGGGGGCTAGCGGGAGCGCCGAGGCGGATGAGCAGTTCTTC.

This rearrangement joins TRBV20-1 to TRBJ2-3, with a possible D match to TRBD2 (5 bases). Deletions cut 5 bases from V and 6 bases from J, with 9 bases between. This CDR3 has 11 residues. Germline V lookup: CDR1 DFQATT, CDR2 SNEGSKA (reference sequence). The CDR3 nucleotides read TGCAGTGCTCGGAGGTCGGATACGCAGTATTTT. Translation: CSARRSDTQYF.

This chain joins TRBV11-2 and TRBJ1-1, with D perhaps TRBD1 (5 bases). Trimming pared 5 bases from V and 10 bases from J, leaving 17 bases between. Germline CDR1 and CDR2: SGHAT and FQNNGV. The CDR3 sequence is 13 residues long. DNA of the CDR3: TGTGCCAGCAGCCTCGAAGGGGCCCAAGGAGCTTTCTTT. Its translation is CASSLEGAQGAFF.

Only a few counts were recorded for this clone. The chain has TRBV7-2 and TRBJ2-1, with D unclear. The germline CDR1 and CDR2 sequences are SGHTA and FQGNSA. V was pared by 1 base and J by 12 bases, with 10 bases between. The CDR3 has 12 residues. The CDR3 DNA sequence: TGTGCCAGCAGCTTAGATGGAGCGCGGCAGTTCTTC. This translates into CASSLDGARQFF.